This passage covers 13 T cell receptor beta chains from one sample sequenced in a study of T-cell reconstitution after alpha-beta-depleted transplantation in children. For TCRbeta, the library was prepared with unique molecular identifiers. Each CDR3 protein is one row after TCRdb ran MiXCR on the PCR reads. This table holds about 58,000 distinct CDR3 sequences, approximately 43% found once. The material was PBMCs, mostly from graft donor cells, obtained 360 days after TCRalphabeta/CD19-depleted stem cell transplant. The receptors derive from a male patient under 18 who had a stem cell transplant for acute lymphoblastic leukemia, so the T cells may come from the graft donor.

This clonotype came up once. The chain employs TRBV12-3 or TRBV12-4 and TRBJ2-2; perhaps D is TRBD1 or TRBD2 (5 bases each). V was shortened by 10 bases and J by 7 bases, with 16 bases between the two germline ends. This CDR3 spans 13 amino acids. CDR3 bases: TGTGCCACCAGGGACCGCTACATCGGGGAGCTGTTTTTT. It yields the protein CATRDRYIGELFF.

The V call is TRBV7-6, the J call TRBJ2-7, with a possible D match to TRBD1 (6 bases). With 5 bases removed from V and 3 bases from J, the gap between germline ends came to 14 bases. The CDR3 has 14 residues. The germline gives CDR1 SGHVS, CDR2 FNYEAQ. CDR3 protein: CASSNGDTGYEQYF. CDR3 coding DNA: TGTGCCAGCAGCAATGGGGACACCGGCTACGAGCAGTACTTC. Complete variable domain (other parts from reference TRBV7-6 and TRBJ2-7): GAGVSQSPRYKVTKRGQDVALRCDPISGHVSLYWYRQALGQGPEFLTYFNYEAQQDKSGLPNDRFSAERPEGSISTLTIQRTEQRDSAMYRCASSNGDTGYEQYFGPGTRLTVT.

The chain links TRBV12-3 or TRBV12-4 to TRBJ2-3, with 11 positions matching TRBD2. CDR3 length equals 18 residues. With 2 bases clipped from V and 1 base from J, the junction kept 8 bases outside the gene matches. CDR3 nucleotide sequence: TGTGCCAGCAGTTTACTTAGCGGGGGGGCCGGGGGCACAGATACGCAGTATTTT. It encodes CASSLLSGGAGGTDTQYF.

The rearrangement joins TRBV21-1 to TRBJ2-1; TRBD1, the table's D call, lacks a check against the DNA. TRBV21-1 is described as a pseudogene. The CDR3 runs 19 residues. CDR3 DNA sequence: TGTGCCAGCAGCAAAGGCCCCACTCCAAGCGGGAGTTCGTGCCATGAGCAGTTCTTC. This gives the protein CASSKGPTPSGSSCHEQFF.

The V gene is TRBV6-2 or TRBV6-3, the J gene TRBJ2-7; D is undetermined. V dropped 2 bases and J dropped 3 bases, with 14 bases sitting between them. CDR1 is MNHEY and CDR2 is SVGEGT in the germline V gene. The CDR3 extends over 15 amino acids. The CDR3: CASSYEALSFYEQYF. The DNA for the CDR3 is TGTGCCAGCAGTTACGAAGCACTCAGCTTCTACGAGCAGTACTTC.

The table lists this clonotype with a count of one. The J gene is TRBJ2-1, the V gene TRBV4-3; maybe TRBD2 (6 bases). Per germline, CDR1 LGHNA and CDR2 YSLEER. Trimming left V 1 base short and J 7 bases short, with 17 bases between. The CDR3 has 16 residues. The CDR3 DNA follows: TGCGCCAGCAGCCAAGGAATTGGAGGGCCGGGTAATGAGCAGTTCTTC. It specifies CASSQGIGGPGNEQFF.

This clonotype was counted between two and nine times. This chain connects TRBV11-3 to TRBJ2-5; D unresolved. Germline-derived CDR1 and CDR2 are SGHNT and YENEEA. The CDR3 has 13 residues. V lost 4 bases to trimming and J lost 3 bases, with 9 bases between them. DNA for the CDR3: TGTGCCAGCAGCTCAGCCCTTGAAGAGACCCAGTACTTC. It codes for CASSSALEETQYF.

The CDR3 protein is CASSQDLTYVDEQYF. CDR3 in DNA: TGTGCCAGCAGCCAAGATCTGACTTATGTGGACGAGCAGTACTTC. This chain links TRBV14 with TRBJ2-7; D ambiguous. Trimming cost V 0 bases and J 5 bases, with 14 bases left between them. The length of the CDR3 is 15 residues. The germline CDR1 and CDR2 sequences are SGHDN and FVKESK.

The V call is TRBV18, the J call TRBJ2-5; 7 bases fit TRBD2. The germline V gene encodes CDR1 KGHSH and CDR2 LQKENI. The CDR3 consists of 15 residues. V dropped 0 bases and J dropped 4; count of bases not matched to a gene: 5. The CDR3 region is CASSPPQTSRETQYF. CDR3 bases: TGTGCCAGCTCACCACCTCAGACTAGCAGAGAGACCCAGTACTTC.

This clonotype has a handful of counts. The rearrangement joins TRBV27 to TRBJ1-6; D is perhaps TRBD1 (6 bases). V was clipped by 2 bases and J by 4 bases, with 15 bases between them. The CDR3 is 17 residues long. Germline V gene lookup returns CDR1 MNHEY and CDR2 SMNVEV (reference sequence). For the CDR3, the DNA is TGTGCCAGCAGTTTAGGTTCGGGGGCGGAATATAATTCACCCCTCCACTTT. The encoded protein is CASSLGSGAEYNSPLHF.

J is TRBJ2-7 and V is TRBV28, with D possibly matching TRBD1 (6 bases). Germline CDR1 is MDHEN and CDR2 is SYDVKM. Trimming left V 4 bases short and J 5 bases short, with 21 bases between. The CDR3 totals 16 residues. The chain's CDR3 is CASSSPKITGSDEQYF. The CDR3 bases are TGTGCCAGCAGTTCTCCGAAAATTACAGGGTCGGACGAGCAGTACTTC.

This clonotype was found a few times. The rearrangement links TRBV7-2 to TRBJ2-2; unclear D gene. Between the trimmed V and J ends, which lost 2 bases and 2 bases, there was a span of 15 bases. Germline V gene lookup returns CDR1 SGHTA and CDR2 FQGNSA. The CDR3 has 17 amino acids. The CDR3, as DNA: TGTGCCAGCAGCTTATTTTTCGAGACAAAAAACACCGGGGAGCTGTTTTTT. The encoded protein is CASSLFFETKNTGELFF.

The V and J genes are TRBV20-1 and TRBJ1-5; tentative D call: TRBD1 (6 bases). The CDR3 is 16 amino acids. V lost 0 bases and J 0 bases, leaving 12 bases between the germline ends. Per the germline V gene, CDR1 is DFQATT and CDR2 is SNEGSKA (reference sequence). The CDR3 loop reads CSARDPGVYSNQPQHF. The CDR3, as DNA: TGCAGTGCTAGAGATCCAGGGGTGTATAGCAATCAGCCCCAGCATTTT.